The 32 T cell receptor beta chains presented below share a single source sample, sequenced in a study of T cell changes during pregnancy in multiple sclerosis. Sequencing used immunoSEQ multiplex PCR; TCRdb keeps in-frame clones, though not all of them. This table holds 15,000 to 20,000 clones, nearly 90% found once. The sample in question was CD8+ T cells from peripheral blood mononuclear cells, obtained after pregnancy. The source is a female donor in good health, enrolled as a control in a pregnancy study.

The chain links TRBV5-1 to TRBJ1-2; D call uncertain. Germline-derived CDR1 and CDR2 are SGHRS and YFSETQ. The CDR3 has 13 amino acids. Deletions cut 0 bases from V and 7 bases from J, with 10 bases between. CDR3 amino acids: CASSLVLRFGYTF. The CDR3 DNA sequence: TGCGCCAGCAGCTTGGTTCTCAGGTTTGGCTACACCTTC. Full variable domain (rest looked up from reference TRBV5-1 and TRBJ1-2): KAGVTQTPRYLIKTRGQQVTLSCSPISGHRSVSWYQQTPGQGLQFLFEYFSETQRNKGNFPGRFSGRQFSNSRSEMNVSTLELGDSALYLCASSLVLRFGYTFGSGTRLTVV.

The chain uses TRBV5-5 and TRBJ2-7, with 9 positions matching TRBD2. Trimming took 2 bases from V and 3 from J; bases not matched to a gene: 6. Germline V gene lookup returns CDR1 SGHKS and CDR2 YYEKEE (reference sequence). The CDR3 extends over 15 amino acids. CDR3 loop: CASSLWSSGNYEQYF. Written as DNA, the CDR3 is TGTGCCAGCAGCTTATGGTCTAGCGGGAACTACGAGCAGTACTTC.

The chain couples TRBV29-1 to TRBJ2-7; 7 bases fit TRBD2. The CDR3 is 12 amino acids. The ends lost 7 bases at V and 1 base at J; junction bases unmatched: 4. CDR1 and CDR2 from the germline V gene are SQVTM and ANQGSEA. As DNA, the CDR3 is TGCAGCGCGCTAGCGGATTCCTACGAGCAGTACTTC. Translation: CSALADSYEQYF.

The V gene is TRBV9, the J gene TRBJ2-1; D gene unclear. V lost 3 bases to trimming and J lost 5 bases, with 18 bases between them. Germline CDR1 SGDLS, CDR2 YYNGEE. This CDR3 region has 16 residues. The CDR3 region is CASSAKQVLVDNEQFF. Here the CDR3 DNA reads TGTGCCAGCAGCGCGAAGCAAGTCCTCGTCGACAATGAGCAGTTCTTC. The whole variable domain, remainder taken from reference TRBV9 and TRBJ2-1, is DSGVTQTPKHLITATGQRVTLRCSPRSGDLSVYWYQQSLDQGLQFLIQYYNGEERAKGNILERFSAQQFPDLHSELNLSSLELGDSALYFCASSAKQVLVDNEQFFGPGTRLTVL.

The gene calls are TRBV28 and TRBJ2-7; TRBD1 might be the D (6 bases). CDR1 MDHEN and CDR2 SYDVKM come from the germline V gene. CDR3 length: 13 amino acids. V was trimmed by 8 bases and J by 2 bases, leaving 13 bases between them. CDR3 in DNA: TGTGCCAGCCTTACAGGGTTCCCCTACGAGCAGTACTTC. Its translation is CASLTGFPYEQYF.

The chain has TRBV13 and TRBJ2-7; unclear D gene. This CDR3 spans 12 amino acids. Germline V CDR1 and CDR2: PRHDT, FYEKMQ (reference sequence). The ends were cut back, 3 bases at V and 1 base at J, with 4 bases in the middle. CDR3 in amino acids: CASSFSSYEQYF. The CDR3 bases are TGTGCCAGCAGCTTCTCTTCCTACGAGCAGTACTTC. Full variable domain (outside the CDR3, taken from reference TRBV13 and TRBJ2-7): AAGVIQSPRHLIKEKRETATLKCYPIPRHDTVYWYQQGPGQDPQFLISFYEKMQSDKGSIPDRFSAQQFSDYHSELNMSSLELGDSALYFCASSFSSYEQYFGPGTRLTVT.

The chain couples TRBV2 to TRBJ2-1; 8 bases match TRBD1. The ends lost 8 bases at V and 5 bases at J; junction bases unmatched: 14. The germline V gene has CDR1 SNHLY and CDR2 FYNNEI. This CDR3 comprises 16 residues. In DNA form, the CDR3 reads TGTGCCAGCCGAATTGAACCCAGGGGGCCAGACAATGAGCAGTTCTTC. Its protein product is CASRIEPRGPDNEQFF.

The chain combines TRBV2 with TRBJ2-7; 10 bases align to TRBD2. This CDR3 has 15 amino acids. With V trimmed by 6 bases and J by 0 bases, 5 bases remained unmatched. Germline-derived CDR1 and CDR2 are SNHLY and FYNNEI. For the CDR3, the DNA is TGTGCCAGCAGGAAACTAGCGGGGAGCTCCTACGAGCAGTACTTC. This codes for CASRKLAGSSYEQYF.

This chain uses TRBV6-1 with TRBJ2-2, with a weak D call TRBD2 (6 bases). Germline CDR1 is MNHNS and CDR2 is SASEGT. The V end was cut by 3 bases, the J end by 0 bases, with 8 bases between. This CDR3 has 15 amino acids. This CDR3 is CASSEEGTNTGELFF. CDR3 sequence (DNA): TGTGCCAGCAGTGAGGAGGGGACGAACACCGGGGAGCTGTTTTTT.

The chain joins TRBV28 to TRBJ2-7; D not certain. V shed 5 bases and J shed 2 bases, with 13 bases lying between them. CDR1 and CDR2 from the germline V gene are MDHEN and SYDVKM. The CDR3 length is 14 residues. CDR3 sequence reads: CASSPLLSAYEQYF. The CDR3 coding sequence is TGTGCCAGCAGTCCCCTCCTATCGGCCTACGAGCAGTACTTC.

This clone was seen a single time. V is TRBV28 and J is TRBJ1-1, with a possible D match to TRBD1 (6 bases). Trimming stripped 3 bases from V and 0 bases from J, with 8 bases between. The CDR3 contains 14 residues. Germline loops: CDR1 MDHEN, CDR2 SYDVKM. The CDR3 DNA reads as TGTGCCAGCAGTTTCCACAGGGTGAACACTGAAGCTTTCTTT. Translating it yields CASSFHRVNTEAFF.

Within the sample, this clone is large. The CDR3 is CASSDGRVSPGELFF. CDR3 bases: TGTGCCAGCAGTGATGGCAGGGTTTCCCCCGGGGAGCTGTTTTTT. This chain joins TRBV2 and TRBJ2-2; D possibly corresponds to TRBD1 (5 bases). Deletions cut 3 bases from V and 6 bases from J, with 14 bases between. This CDR3 region has 15 residues. Germline CDR1 reads SNHLY; CDR2 reads FYNNEI.

The gene calls are TRBV2 and TRBJ1-1, with D uncertain. Trimming pared 6 bases from V and 3 bases from J, leaving 14 bases between. CDR1 is SNHLY, CDR2 FYNNEI, per germline. This CDR3 is built from 14 residues. The CDR3 nucleotides read TGTGCCAGCAGCGGCCTAGACGGGTACACTGAAGCTTTCTTT. It translates to CASSGLDGYTEAFF.

The V call is TRBV11-2, the J call TRBJ1-6; D gene ambiguous. The CDR3 length is 16 residues. Germline CDR1 and CDR2: SGHAT and FQNNGV. The V end lost 0 bases, the J end lost 3 bases, and 9 bases lay between the germline ends. This CDR3 reads CASSLDLPYYNSPLHF. The DNA of the CDR3 is TGTGCCAGCAGCTTAGATCTTCCTTACTATAATTCACCCCTCCACTTT.

The CDR3 here is CASSLTSASSYEQYF. CDR3 DNA: TGCGCCAGCAGCTTGACTAGCGCGAGCTCCTACGAGCAGTACTTC. The chain is built from TRBV5-1 and TRBJ2-7; 7 nucleotides line up with TRBD2. Germline V lookup: CDR1 SGHRS, CDR2 YFSETQ. The CDR3 is 15 amino acids. With V trimmed by 1 base and J by 0 bases, 4 bases remained unmatched.

The chain couples TRBV28 to TRBJ2-2; 7 bases match TRBD1. The V segment lost 8 bases and the J segment 3 bases; nucleotides outside the gene matches: 15. There are 17 residues in the CDR3. Per the germline V gene, CDR1 is MDHEN and CDR2 is SYDVKM. The CDR3 nucleotides read TGTGCCAGCCGACAGACAGGGCCACCCTTGTACACCGGGGAGCTGTTTTTT. It yields the protein CASRQTGPPLYTGELFF.

The CDR3 sequence: CASSEIPGQGNSPLHF. As DNA, the CDR3 is TGTGCCAGCAGTGAAATTCCGGGACAGGGGAATTCACCCCTCCACTTT. The chain links TRBV6-1 to TRBJ1-6; 10 bases fit TRBD1. CDR1 MNHNS and CDR2 SASEGT come from the germline V gene. The CDR3 totals 16 residues. The ends lost 2 bases at V and 7 bases at J; junction bases unmatched: 5.

V and J are TRBV15 and TRBJ2-7, with TRBD2 matching 8 bases. From germline, CDR1 is LNHNV and CDR2 YYDKDF (reference sequence). The CDR3 has 16 amino acids. With 0 bases clipped from V and 0 bases from J, the junction kept 4 bases outside the gene matches. CDR3 DNA sequence: TGTGCCACCAGCAGAGATAGCGGGATCAACTCCTACGAGCAGTACTTC. The encoded protein is CATSRDSGINSYEQYF.

The CDR3 is CASSLQGYTEAFF. The CDR3, as DNA: TGTGCCAGCAGCCTACAGGGGTACACTGAAGCTTTCTTT. The gene calls are TRBV7-6 and TRBJ1-1; 7 bases agree with TRBD1. The CDR3 sequence is 13 residues long. The J segment lost 3 bases and the V segment lost 5 bases, leaving 3 bases of the junction unmatched. Germline CDR1 reads SGHVS; CDR2 reads FNYEAQ.

This chain links TRBV7-8 with TRBJ1-5; D is unresolved. The CDR3 loop spans 12 amino acids. Germline values: CDR1 SGHVS, CDR2 FQNEAQ. Trimming removed 0 bases from V and 9 bases from J, with 6 bases in between. The CDR3 DNA follows: TGTGCCAGCAGCTTAGCCCTGCGGCCCCAGCATTTT. Protein product: CASSLALRPQHF.

The chain carries TRBV29-1 and TRBJ2-5, with 7 bases lining up with TRBD1. The tail of the sequence fits TRBJ2-7 better, so the J call may be wrong. The CDR3 is made up of 11 amino acids. CDR1 and CDR2 from the germline V gene are SQVTM and ANQGSEA. The CDR3 is CSGATGYEQYF. CDR3 bases: TGCAGCGGGGCGACAGGGTACGAGCAGTACTTC.

The rearrangement uses TRBV6-4 and TRBJ2-3; maybe TRBD2 (7 bases). Trimming left V 5 bases short and J 2 bases short, with 17 bases between. This CDR3 is built from 16 residues. Per the germline V gene, CDR1 is MRHNA and CDR2 is SNTAGT. CDR3 region: CASSPEGGGHTDTQYF. Here the CDR3 DNA reads TGTGCCAGCAGTCCTGAAGGCGGGGGCCACACAGATACGCAGTATTTT.

The chain employs TRBV5-1 and TRBJ2-3, with TRBD1 matching over 7 bases. CDR3 length: 16 residues. Germline V lookup: CDR1 SGHRS, CDR2 YFSETQ. V trimming: 0 bases; J trimming: 5 bases; junction bases outside the gene matches: 9. This CDR3 reads CASSLGNRGLGDTQYF. The CDR3 DNA sequence: TGCGCCAGCAGCTTGGGAAACAGGGGCCTCGGAGATACGCAGTATTTT.

This chain links TRBV19 with TRBJ2-1; no firm D call. The ends were cut back, 5 bases at V and 5 bases at J, with 13 bases in the middle. The CDR3 has 14 amino acids. Germline values: CDR1 LNHDA, CDR2 SQIVND (reference sequence). CDR3 sequence: CASSLSLEHNEQFF. As DNA, the CDR3 is TGTGCCAGTAGTTTGAGTCTGGAGCACAATGAGCAGTTCTTC.

V gene TRBV6-5 combines with J gene TRBJ1-1; 7 bases map to TRBD1. Per germline, CDR1 MNHEY and CDR2 SVGAGI. V lost 6 bases and J lost 6; bases outside the gene matches: 10. The CDR3 sequence is 14 residues long. CDR3 protein: CASSPRQGHPEAFF. CDR3 in DNA: TGTGCCAGCAGCCCAAGACAGGGACATCCTGAAGCTTTCTTT.

V usage is TRBV6-1 and J usage is TRBJ2-1; maybe TRBD2 (5 bases). In germline, CDR1 is MNHNS, CDR2 SASEGT. The CDR3 is 12 residues long. Between the trimmed V and J ends, which lost 5 bases and 8 bases, there was a span of 10 bases. The CDR3 sequence is CASSSPGDEQFF. CDR3 DNA: TGTGCCAGCAGTTCGCCCGGGGATGAGCAGTTCTTC.

The chain combines TRBV29-1 with TRBJ2-1; the match to TRBD2 covers 11 bases. The CDR3 is 12 residues long. The germline CDR1 and CDR2 sequences are SQVTM and ANQGSEA. The ends lost 7 bases at V and 8 bases at J; junction bases unmatched: 4. The CDR3, as DNA: TGCAGCGGACTAGCGGGGTCCGATGAGCAGTTCTTC. Translated: CSGLAGSDEQFF.

The chain recombines TRBV2 with TRBJ2-3; 7 bases fit TRBD1. The CDR3 consists of 15 residues. In germline, CDR1 is SNHLY, CDR2 FYNNEI. V shed 2 bases and J 2 bases; nucleotides not matched to a gene: 4. Here the CDR3 reads CASSETGAPTDTQYF. For the CDR3, the DNA is TGTGCCAGCAGTGAAACAGGGGCCCCCACAGATACGCAGTATTTT. The whole variable domain, remainder taken from reference TRBV2 and TRBJ2-3, is EPEVTQTPSHQVTQMGQEVILRCVPISNHLYFYWYRQILGQKVEFLVSFYNNEISEKSEIFDDQFSVERPDGSNFTLKIRSTKLEDSAMYFCASSETGAPTDTQYFGPGTRLTVL.

The gene calls are TRBV7-9 and TRBJ1-2; no clear D gene. V was cut by 5 bases and J by 7 bases, with 8 bases left in between. This CDR3 is built from 11 residues. Germline CDR1 SEHNR, CDR2 FQNEAQ (reference sequence). CDR3 coding DNA: TGTGCCAGCAGCAGGGAGGGTGGCTACACCTTC. This translates into CASSREGGYTF.

The V gene is TRBV10-3, the J gene TRBJ1-2; 8 bases map to TRBD1. The J segment lost 5 bases and the V segment lost 2 bases, leaving 10 bases of the junction unmatched. The CDR3 spans 16 residues. Per germline, CDR1 ENHRY and CDR2 SYGVKD. The CDR3 spells CAISERGQTGAYGYTF. The CDR3 DNA is TGTGCCATCAGTGAGAGGGGACAGACAGGGGCTTATGGCTACACCTTC.

This clone has only a few counts. V and J are TRBV11-3 and TRBJ2-7; 9 nucleotides match TRBD2. Germline V CDR1 and CDR2: SGHNT, YENEEA. CDR3 length: 14 residues. J gave up 6 bases and V 2 bases, and 5 bases lay outside the gene matches. DNA of the CDR3: TGTGCCAGCAGCTTACTAGCGGGGTATCGCGAGCAGTACTTC. This encodes CASSLLAGYREQYF.

The CDR3 region is CASTFGDSPTDTQYF. The DNA of the CDR3 is TGTGCCAGCACCTTCGGGGACAGCCCCACAGATACGCAGTATTTT. The chain combines TRBV6-6 with TRBJ2-3, with 7 bases lining up with TRBD1. This CDR3 region has 15 residues. CDR1 and CDR2 from the germline V gene are MNHNY and SVGAGI (reference sequence). The trim removed 7 bases at V and 2 bases at J, leaving 9 bases unmatched.